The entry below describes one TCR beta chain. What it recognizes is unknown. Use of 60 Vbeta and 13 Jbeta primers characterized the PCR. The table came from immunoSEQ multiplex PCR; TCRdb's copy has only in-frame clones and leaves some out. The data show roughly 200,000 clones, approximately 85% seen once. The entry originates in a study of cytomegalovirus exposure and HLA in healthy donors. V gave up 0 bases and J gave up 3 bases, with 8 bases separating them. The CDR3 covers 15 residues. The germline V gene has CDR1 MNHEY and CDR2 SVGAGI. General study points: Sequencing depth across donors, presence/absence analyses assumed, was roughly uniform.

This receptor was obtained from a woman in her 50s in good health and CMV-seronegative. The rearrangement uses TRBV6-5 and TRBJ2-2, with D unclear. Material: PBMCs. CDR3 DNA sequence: TGTGCCAGCAGTTACTCGACACTCCACACCGGGGAGCTGTTTTTT. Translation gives CASSYSTLHTGELFF.